A single sample gave rise to the 28 T cell receptor beta chains below, sequenced in a study of blood T cell repertoires in COVID-19. Method: immunoSEQ multiplex PCR; TCRdb's copy keeps in-frame clones and lacks some. This table has 270,000 or so clones, about nine tenths appearing once. Sample: PBMCs or T cells enriched from blood (not recorded which). The receptors were sampled from a woman aged 40 to 50 with acute COVID-19.

The chain joins TRBV6-5 to TRBJ1-4, with TRBD1 as a possible D gene (5 bases). V was clipped by 2 bases and J by 7 bases, with 14 bases between them. The CDR3 contains 15 residues. Germline CDR1 MNHEY, CDR2 SVGAGI. CDR3 nucleotides: TGTGCCAGCAGTTACGCGCGGCAGGGAGGTGAAAAACTGTTTTTT. Its translation: CASSYARQGGEKLFF.

This chain joins TRBV4-2 and TRBJ1-2; 8 bases match TRBD1. V lost 1 base and J lost 7; bases outside the gene matches: 8. Germline CDR1 and CDR2: LGHNA and YNFKEQ. The CDR3 sequence is 15 residues long. The CDR3 protein is CASSQAGQVQIGYTF. For the CDR3, the DNA is TGTGCCAGCAGCCAAGCGGGACAGGTCCAAATTGGCTACACCTTC.

This clone has only one observation. The gene calls are TRBV3-1 (or the pseudogene TRBV3-2) and TRBJ2-3; TRBD2 might be the D (7 bases). V lost 0 bases, J lost 4 bases, and 35 bases lay in between. The CDR3 loop spans 23 amino acids. The V gene's germline CDR1 is LGHDT and CDR2 YNNKEL (reference sequence). In DNA, the CDR3 is TGTGCCAGCAGCCAAGACGGGGGGCGCCTAGTAGGGAGAGAGTCGTCTTCTTCAGATACGCAGTATTTT. Protein sequence: CASSQDGGRLVGRESSSSDTQYF.

Concerning this clone itself: One junction end disagrees with the germline gene, perhaps due to a read error. The CDR3 DNA reads as TGTGCCAGTAGCTCTCAGGTGGCTAGCTCCGACAATGAGCAGTTCTTC. Translating it yields CASSSQVASSDNEQFF. The V call is TRBV19, the J call TRBJ2-1; possibly TRBD2 for D (5 bases). Germline loops: CDR1 LNHDA, CDR2 SQIVND (reference sequence). The CDR3 contains 16 residues.

This chain connects TRBV7-2 to TRBJ1-2; D unresolved. This CDR3 spans 11 amino acids. Germline CDR1 is SGHTA and CDR2 is FQGNSA. V lost 8 bases, J lost 1 base, and 5 bases lay in between. The CDR3 DNA is TGTGCCAGCGAGATTAACTATGGCTACACCTTC. This translates into CASEINYGYTF.

The chain has TRBV5-1 and TRBJ1-4; D is possibly TRBD1 (5 bases). V shed 4 bases and J shed 0 bases, with 16 bases lying between them. Looked up from germline, CDR1 is SGHRS and CDR2 is YFSETQ. This CDR3 is built from 17 residues. The CDR3 nucleotides are TGCGCCAGCAGCCCCGGTCTGGGGGGGGCAACTAATGAAAAACTGTTTTTT. Translating gives CASSPGLGGATNEKLFF.

CDR3 in amino acids: CASTTDSTNTEAFF. As DNA, the CDR3 is TGCGCCAGCACGACTGACAGTACTAACACTGAAGCTTTCTTT. The chain links TRBV5-1 to TRBJ1-1, with D possibly TRBD1 on 5 matching bases. V lost 6 bases to trimming and J lost 2 bases, with 14 bases between them. Per germline, CDR1 SGHRS and CDR2 YFSETQ. The CDR3 has 14 amino acids.

This clone was seen a handful of times. The genes are TRBV5-1 and TRBJ2-1; 9 positions agree with TRBD2. The CDR3 spans 14 residues. Germline V gene data show CDR1 as SGHRS and CDR2 as YFSETQ. J gave up 4 bases and V 8 bases, and 7 bases lay outside the gene matches. CDR3 nucleotides: TGCGCCAGTGTGGGGACTAGCCGTTACAATGAGCAGTTCTTC. Translating gives CASVGTSRYNEQFF. Full variable domain (outside the CDR3, taken from reference TRBV5-1 and TRBJ2-1): KAGVTQTPRYLIKTRGQQVTLSCSPISGHRSVSWYQQTPGQGLQFLFEYFSETQRNKGNFPGRFSGRQFSNSRSEMNVSTLELGDSALYLCASVGTSRYNEQFFGPGTRLTVL.

The chain uses TRBV5-4 and TRBJ1-1, with D perhaps matching TRBD1 (6 bases). V lost 4 bases and J 5 bases, leaving 21 bases between the germline ends. CDR3 length: 16 amino acids. CDR1 SGHNT and CDR2 YYREEE come from the germline V gene (reference sequence). The CDR3 bases are TGTGCCAGCAGCCCAATGATACAGGGATCTTCGACTGAAGCTTTCTTT. Translation: CASSPMIQGSSTEAFF.

The J gene is TRBJ2-7, the V gene TRBV12-3 or TRBV12-4; 8 nucleotides match TRBD1. The CDR3 loop spans 13 amino acids. Trimming cost V 6 bases and J 3 bases; bases outside gene matches: 4. The CDR3 DNA is TGTGCCAGCAGAGCACAGGGGGTCTACGAGCAGTACTTC. Translation: CASRAQGVYEQYF.

This sequence joins TRBV3-1 (or the pseudogene TRBV3-2) and TRBJ1-6; D not certain. Trimming shortened V by 4 bases and J by 6 bases, and 7 bases separated the two germline ends. Germline V gives CDR1 LGHDT, CDR2 YNNKEL (reference sequence). The CDR3 is 13 residues long. The CDR3 sequence is CASSRRGNSPLHF. For the CDR3, the DNA is TGTGCCAGCAGCCGGCGGGGTAATTCACCCCTCCACTTT.

The DNA for the CDR3 is TGTGCCAGCAGTTGGGACCGGACAGGGACCGTTCTTTATGAGCAGTTCTTC. Amino acid sequence: CASSWDRTGTVLYEQFF. J is TRBJ2-1 and V is TRBV2, with 8 bases matching TRBD1. The CDR3 extends over 17 amino acids. With 5 bases clipped from V and 8 bases from J, the junction kept 17 bases outside the gene matches. Germline V CDR1 and CDR2: SNHLY, FYNNEI.

CDR3 amino acids: CASSWDRSEGEAFF. The CDR3 DNA reads TGTGCCAGCAGTTGGGACAGGTCCGAAGGGGAAGCTTTCTTT. This sequence joins TRBV2 and TRBJ1-1, with 8 bases matching TRBD1. This CDR3 has 14 residues. With 5 bases clipped from V and 8 bases from J, the junction kept 10 bases outside the gene matches. Germline values: CDR1 SNHLY, CDR2 FYNNEI.

The chain links TRBV6-1 to TRBJ2-7, with 8 bases lining up with TRBD2. V trimming: 2 bases; J trimming: 0 bases; junction bases outside the gene matches: 6. CDR1 is MNHNS, CDR2 SASEGT, per germline. This CDR3 spans 16 amino acids. The CDR3 sequence: CASSESFTSGSYEQYF. Here the CDR3 DNA reads TGTGCCAGCAGTGAATCCTTTACTAGCGGCTCCTACGAGCAGTACTTC.

The J gene is TRBJ2-2, the V gene TRBV9; D ambiguous. Germline assignment: CDR1 SGDLS and CDR2 YYNGEE. The CDR3 sequence is 13 residues long. V was pared by 0 bases and J by 4 bases, with 4 bases between. CDR3 sequence: CASSVASTGELFF. The CDR3 DNA follows: TGTGCCAGCAGCGTAGCATCCACCGGGGAGCTGTTTTTT.

The V and J genes are TRBV7-9 and TRBJ1-2; D possibly corresponds to TRBD1 (5 bases). The CDR3 is made up of 12 amino acids. Deletions cut 5 bases from V and 1 base from J, with 5 bases between. Germline loops: CDR1 SEHNR, CDR2 FQNEAQ (reference sequence). In DNA, the CDR3 is TGTGCCAGCAGCCAGGGTAACTATGGCTACACCTTC. Protein sequence: CASSQGNYGYTF.

This chain's CDR3 is CASSLTGSNYGYTF. The CDR3 nucleotides are TGTGCCAGCAGCTTAACAGGTTCTAACTATGGCTACACCTTC. The J gene is TRBJ1-2, the V gene TRBV11-2; D may be TRBD1 (5 bases). Between the trimmed V and J ends, which lost 2 bases and 0 bases, there was a span of 7 bases. CDR1 is SGHAT and CDR2 is FQNNGV in the germline V gene. The CDR3 runs 14 residues. The full variable domain, in which reference TRBV11-2 and TRBJ1-2 provide the parts outside the CDR3, is EAGVAQSPRYKIIEKRQSVAFWCNPISGHATLYWYQQILGQGPKLLIQFQNNGVVDDSQLPKDRFSAERLKGVDSTLKIQPAKLEDSAVYLCASSLTGSNYGYTFGSGTRLTVV.

The rearrangement links TRBV19 to TRBJ2-4; 12 bases are shared with TRBD2. This CDR3 contains 17 residues. Germline CDR1 LNHDA, CDR2 SQIVND (reference sequence). J gave up 0 bases and V 2 bases, and 2 bases lay outside the gene matches. This chain's CDR3 is CASSIWGLAGAKNIQYF. The CDR3 region has the DNA TGTGCCAGTAGTATATGGGGACTAGCGGGAGCCAAAAACATTCAGTACTTC.

The chain carries TRBV25-1 and TRBJ1-2; 7 bases line up with TRBD1. The trim removed 2 bases at V and 7 bases at J, leaving 7 bases unmatched. This CDR3 contains 14 residues. CDR1 and CDR2 from the germline V gene are MGHDK and SYGVNS. CDR3 sequence reads: CASSERTGVPGYTF. CDR3 coding DNA: TGTGCCAGCAGTGAAAGGACAGGAGTGCCTGGCTACACCTTC.

This chain uses TRBV5-4 with TRBJ2-5; the D is unclear. Germline loops: CDR1 SGHNT, CDR2 YYREEE (reference sequence). Trimming removed 0 bases at V and 5 bases at J, with 8 bases between. The CDR3 extends over 13 amino acids. The CDR3 nucleotides are TGTGCCAGCAGCTTGGCCGCCCGGGAGACCCAGTACTTC. Its protein is CASSLAARETQYF.

The CDR3 loop reads CASSPKVGLAWVNEQFF. For the CDR3, the DNA is TGTGCCAGCAGCCCCAAAGTTGGACTAGCGTGGGTTAATGAGCAGTTCTTC. The chain recombines TRBV11-2 with TRBJ2-1, with 9 bases identical to TRBD2. From germline, CDR1 is SGHAT and CDR2 FQNNGV. The CDR3 has 17 residues. V lost 5 bases and J lost 7; bases outside the gene matches: 15.

J is TRBJ1-1 and V is TRBV28, with D uncertain. Trimming took off 4 bases at V and 4 bases at J, with 4 bases between the two ends. The CDR3 extends over 11 amino acids. Per germline, CDR1 MDHEN and CDR2 SYDVKM. The DNA for the CDR3 is TGTGCCAGCAGTTCCCTCACTGAAGCTTTCTTT. This sequence encodes CASSSLTEAFF.

The chain employs TRBV9 and TRBJ2-3; 10 bases are shared with TRBD2. CDR1 and CDR2 from the germline V gene are SGDLS and YYNGEE. J was trimmed by 4 bases and V by 4 bases; bases with no gene match: 9. This CDR3 comprises 16 residues. DNA of the CDR3: TGTGCCAGCAGCCCGCTAGCGGGAGAGGGGGCAGATACGCAGTATTTT. It encodes CASSPLAGEGADTQYF.

The rearrangement links TRBV5-6 to TRBJ1-2; 9 bases align to TRBD1. Germline assignment: CDR1 SGHDT and CDR2 YYEEEE. The V gene end was trimmed by 4 bases and the J gene end by 5 bases; junction bases not matched to a gene: 12. This CDR3 spans 16 amino acids. The DNA for the CDR3 is TGTGCCAGCAGCCCGGGACAGGGACTGGGCCTGTATGGCTACACCTTC. It translates to CASSPGQGLGLYGYTF.

The rearrangement links TRBV4-1 to TRBJ2-1; 9 bases align to TRBD2. V was pared by 4 bases and J by 6 bases, with 4 bases of the junction left unmatched. Germline-derived CDR1 and CDR2 are MGHRA and YSYEKL. This CDR3 contains 14 residues. CDR3 in DNA: TGCGCCAGCAGCCGGGGACTAGCCCGCAATGAGCAGTTCTTC. Protein product: CASSRGLARNEQFF.

The V call is TRBV24-1, the J call TRBJ1-5; TRBD1 matches at 7 bases. After removal of 3 bases from V and 5 bases from J, the junction contained 6 bases not matched to a gene. Germline values: CDR1 KGHDR, CDR2 SFDVKD. The CDR3 length is 15 residues. The CDR3 here is CATSDAGTADQPQHF. In DNA form, the CDR3 reads TGTGCCACCAGTGATGCCGGGACAGCCGATCAGCCCCAGCATTTT.

The rearrangement joins TRBV19 to TRBJ2-1, with 13 bases matching TRBD2. The germline V gene encodes CDR1 LNHDA and CDR2 SQIVND (reference sequence). J lost 9 bases, V lost 3 bases, and 8 bases had no gene match. The CDR3 has 16 residues. CDR3 protein: CASSIRTSGSFTEQFF. The CDR3 coding sequence is TGTGCCAGTAGTATTCGGACTAGCGGGAGCTTCACTGAGCAGTTCTTC.

The chain has TRBV18 and TRBJ2-3; D is unclear. The germline V gene has CDR1 KGHSH and CDR2 LQKENI. The V end lost 3 bases, the J end lost 3 bases, and 10 bases lay between the germline ends. CDR3 length: 14 residues. The CDR3 spells CASSPQEETDTQYF. CDR3 sequence (DNA): TGTGCCAGCTCACCCCAAGAGGAGACAGATACGCAGTATTTT.